This TCR beta chain is drawn from a study of radiation and T cells in renal cell carcinoma. The CDR3 has 16 residues. V was shortened by 0 bases and J by 3 bases, with 14 bases between the two germline ends. The germline gives CDR1 LNHDA, CDR2 SQIVND (reference sequence). Repertoires were generated with immunoSEQ multiplex PCR, while TCRdb's copy carries only in-frame clones and drops some. Found here are about 90,000 clones, around four fifths of them singletons; the top ten hold roughly a tenth. Time point specified: blood 4 weeks post-SBRT, at nephrectomy. Treatment of the sample: 15 Gy SBRT to primary tumor, nephrectomy 4 weeks later.

This TCR was recovered from a man aged 50 to 60 with renal cell carcinoma. The V gene is TRBV19, the J gene TRBJ1-2, with D possibly matching TRBD1 (5 bases). This sample comprised blood, obtained from a patient whose treatment included radiotherapy and nephrectomy. The chain's CDR3 is CASSIDHRIRDYGYTF. The CDR3 bases are TGTGCCAGTAGTATAGATCACAGGATTCGAGACTATGGCTACACCTTC.